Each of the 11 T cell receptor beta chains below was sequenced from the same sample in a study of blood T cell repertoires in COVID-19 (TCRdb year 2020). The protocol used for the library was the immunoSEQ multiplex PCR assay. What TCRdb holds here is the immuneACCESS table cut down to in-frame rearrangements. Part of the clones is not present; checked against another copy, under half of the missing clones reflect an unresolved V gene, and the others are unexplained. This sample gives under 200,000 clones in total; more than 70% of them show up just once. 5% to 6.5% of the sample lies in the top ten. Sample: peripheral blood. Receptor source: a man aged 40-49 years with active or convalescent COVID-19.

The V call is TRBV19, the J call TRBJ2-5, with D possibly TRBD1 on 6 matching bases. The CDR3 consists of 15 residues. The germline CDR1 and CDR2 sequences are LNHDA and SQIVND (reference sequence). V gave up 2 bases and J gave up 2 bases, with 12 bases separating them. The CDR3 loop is CASSITGRKQETQYF. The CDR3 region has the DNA TGTGCCAGTAGTATAACAGGGAGAAAACAAGAGACCCAGTACTTC.

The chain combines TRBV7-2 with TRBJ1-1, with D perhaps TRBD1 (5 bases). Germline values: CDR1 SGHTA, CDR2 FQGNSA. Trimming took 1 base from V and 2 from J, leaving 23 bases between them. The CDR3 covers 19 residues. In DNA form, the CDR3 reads TGTGCCAGCAGCTTAGGGGACTTCGGGACCAGGGTCCAAAACACTGAAGCTTTCTTT. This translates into CASSLGDFGTRVQNTEAFF.

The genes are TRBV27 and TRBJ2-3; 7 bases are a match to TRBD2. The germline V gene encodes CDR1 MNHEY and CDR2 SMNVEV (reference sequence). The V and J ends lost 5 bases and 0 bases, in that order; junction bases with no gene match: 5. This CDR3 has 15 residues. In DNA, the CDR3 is TGTGCCAGCAGTCCCAGCGGGATAAGCACAGATACGCAGTATTTT. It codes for CASSPSGISTDTQYF.

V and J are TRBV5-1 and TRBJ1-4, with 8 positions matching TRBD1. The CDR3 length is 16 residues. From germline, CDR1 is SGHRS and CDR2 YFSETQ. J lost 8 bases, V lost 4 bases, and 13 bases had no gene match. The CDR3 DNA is TGCGCCAGCAGCCCTGGGACAGGCCAAGGGAGAGAAAAACTGTTTTTT. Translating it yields CASSPGTGQGREKLFF.

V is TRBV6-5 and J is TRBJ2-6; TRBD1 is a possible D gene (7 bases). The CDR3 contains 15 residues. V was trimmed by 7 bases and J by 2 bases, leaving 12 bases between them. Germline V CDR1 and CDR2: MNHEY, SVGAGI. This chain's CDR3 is CASTQGGTGANVLTF. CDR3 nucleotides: TGTGCCAGCACCCAGGGGGGTACTGGGGCCAACGTCCTGACTTTC.

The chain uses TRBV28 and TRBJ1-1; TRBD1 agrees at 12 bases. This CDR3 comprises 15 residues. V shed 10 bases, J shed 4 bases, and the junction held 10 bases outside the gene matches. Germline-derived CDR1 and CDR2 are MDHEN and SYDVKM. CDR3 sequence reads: CAIRDRGRWVTEAFF. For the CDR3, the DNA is TGTGCCATCCGGGACAGGGGGCGTTGGGTCACTGAAGCTTTCTTT.

CDR3 DNA: TGTGCCAGCAGCCTCGGGGGTATCTCCTACAATGAGCAGTTCTTC. It is translated as CASSLGGISYNEQFF. This sequence joins TRBV9 and TRBJ2-1; the D gene is possibly TRBD2 (6 bases). The germline V gene encodes CDR1 SGDLS and CDR2 YYNGEE. V lost 4 bases, J lost 0 bases, and 11 bases lay in between. There are 15 residues in the CDR3.

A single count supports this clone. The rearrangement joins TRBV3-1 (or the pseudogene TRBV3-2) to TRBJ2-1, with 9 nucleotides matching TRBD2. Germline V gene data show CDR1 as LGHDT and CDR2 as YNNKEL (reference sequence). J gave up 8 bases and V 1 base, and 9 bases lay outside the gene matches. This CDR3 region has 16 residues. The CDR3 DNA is TGTGCCAGCAGCCAAGTAGCTAGCGGGATCGGCGATGAGCAGTTCTTC. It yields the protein CASSQVASGIGDEQFF.

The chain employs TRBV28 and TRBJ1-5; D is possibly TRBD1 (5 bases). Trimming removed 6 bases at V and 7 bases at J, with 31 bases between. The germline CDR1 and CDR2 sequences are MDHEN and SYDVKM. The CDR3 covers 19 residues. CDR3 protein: CASSLIVSARRGLRQPQHF. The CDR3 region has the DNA TGTGCCAGCAGCTTGATTGTCTCTGCCCGGCGGGGGTTGAGACAGCCCCAGCATTTT.

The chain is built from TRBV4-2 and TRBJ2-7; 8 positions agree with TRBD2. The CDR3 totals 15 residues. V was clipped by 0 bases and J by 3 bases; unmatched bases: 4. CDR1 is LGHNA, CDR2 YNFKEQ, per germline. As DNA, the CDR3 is TGTGCCAGCAGCCAAGAACTAGCGGAGGACTACGAGCAGTACTTC. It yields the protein CASSQELAEDYEQYF.

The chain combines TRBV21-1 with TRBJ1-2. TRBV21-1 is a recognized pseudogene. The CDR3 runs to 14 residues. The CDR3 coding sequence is TGTGCCAGCAGCCCCCGAGAGATTGACTATGGCTACACCTTC. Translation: CASSPREIDYGYTF.